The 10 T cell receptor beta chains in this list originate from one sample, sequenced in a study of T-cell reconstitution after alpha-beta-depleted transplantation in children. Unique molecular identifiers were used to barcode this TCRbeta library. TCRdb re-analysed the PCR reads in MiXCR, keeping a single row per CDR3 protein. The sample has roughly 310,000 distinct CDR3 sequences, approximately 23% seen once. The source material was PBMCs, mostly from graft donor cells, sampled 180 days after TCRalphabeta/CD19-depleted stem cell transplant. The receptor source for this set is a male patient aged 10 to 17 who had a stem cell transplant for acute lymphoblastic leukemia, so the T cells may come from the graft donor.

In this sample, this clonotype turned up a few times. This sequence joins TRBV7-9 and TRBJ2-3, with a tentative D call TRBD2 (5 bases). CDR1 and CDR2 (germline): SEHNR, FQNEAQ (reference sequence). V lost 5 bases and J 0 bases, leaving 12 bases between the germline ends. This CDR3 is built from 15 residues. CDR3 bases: TGTGCCAGCAGCCCCAAGCAGCGGAGCACAGATACGCAGTATTTT. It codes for CASSPKQRSTDTQYF.

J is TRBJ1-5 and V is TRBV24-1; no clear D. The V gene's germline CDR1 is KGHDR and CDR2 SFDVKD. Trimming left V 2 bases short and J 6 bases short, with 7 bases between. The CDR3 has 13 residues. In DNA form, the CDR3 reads TGTGCCACCAGTGATTCAGGCATTCAGCCCCAGCATTTT. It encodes CATSDSGIQPQHF.

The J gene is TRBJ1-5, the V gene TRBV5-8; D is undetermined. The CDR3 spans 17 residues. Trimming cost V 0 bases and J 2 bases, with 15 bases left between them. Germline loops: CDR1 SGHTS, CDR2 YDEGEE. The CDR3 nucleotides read TGTGCCAGCAGCTTGGATTTAGGGTTGTACGGCAATCAGCCCCAGCATTTT. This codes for CASSLDLGLYGNQPQHF.

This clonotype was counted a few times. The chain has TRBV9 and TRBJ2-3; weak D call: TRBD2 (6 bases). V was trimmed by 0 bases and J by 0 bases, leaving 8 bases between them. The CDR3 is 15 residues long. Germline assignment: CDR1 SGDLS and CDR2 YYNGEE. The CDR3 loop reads CASSVDGSSTDTQYF. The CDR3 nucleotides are TGTGCCAGCAGCGTAGACGGGAGCAGCACAGATACGCAGTATTTT.

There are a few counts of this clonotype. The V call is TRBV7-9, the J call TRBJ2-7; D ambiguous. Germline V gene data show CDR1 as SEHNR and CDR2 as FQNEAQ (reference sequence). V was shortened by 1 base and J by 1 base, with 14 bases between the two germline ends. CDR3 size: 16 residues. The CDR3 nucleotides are TGTGCCAGCAGCTTAGTGCGAGTGAGTAGGTCCTACGAGCAGTACTTC. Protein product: CASSLVRVSRSYEQYF.

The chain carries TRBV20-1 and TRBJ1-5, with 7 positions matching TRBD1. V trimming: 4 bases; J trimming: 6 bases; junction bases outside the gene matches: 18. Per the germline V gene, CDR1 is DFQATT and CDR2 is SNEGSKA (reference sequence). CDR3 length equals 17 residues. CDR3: CSATPGQSIYRSQPQHF. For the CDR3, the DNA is TGCAGTGCTACTCCGGGACAGTCGATATACCGGAGTCAGCCCCAGCATTTT.

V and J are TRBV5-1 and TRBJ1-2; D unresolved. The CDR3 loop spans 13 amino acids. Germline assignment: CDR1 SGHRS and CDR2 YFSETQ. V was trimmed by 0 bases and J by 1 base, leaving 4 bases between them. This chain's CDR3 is CASSLVDNYGYTF. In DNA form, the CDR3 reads TGCGCCAGCAGCTTGGTCGATAACTATGGCTACACCTTC.

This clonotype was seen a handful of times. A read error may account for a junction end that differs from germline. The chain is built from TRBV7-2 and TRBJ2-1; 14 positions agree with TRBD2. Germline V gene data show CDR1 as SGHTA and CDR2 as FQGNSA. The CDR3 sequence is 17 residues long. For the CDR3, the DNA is TGTGCCAGCAGTTTAGTGGTGGGACTAGCGGGAGACAATGAGCAGTTCTTC. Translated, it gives CASSLVVGLAGDNEQFF.

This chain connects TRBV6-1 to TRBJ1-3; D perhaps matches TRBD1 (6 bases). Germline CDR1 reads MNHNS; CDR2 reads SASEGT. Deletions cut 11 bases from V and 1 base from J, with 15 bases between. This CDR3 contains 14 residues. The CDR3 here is CASGDHGSGNTIYF. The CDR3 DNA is TGTGCCTCAGGGGACCACGGGTCTGGAAACACCATATATTTT.

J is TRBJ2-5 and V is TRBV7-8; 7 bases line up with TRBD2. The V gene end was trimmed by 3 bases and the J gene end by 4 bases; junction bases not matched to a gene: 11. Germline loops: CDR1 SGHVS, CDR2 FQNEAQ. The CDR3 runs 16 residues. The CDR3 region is CASSFQVLARVETQYF. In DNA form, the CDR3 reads TGTGCCAGCAGCTTCCAAGTACTAGCGAGGGTAGAGACCCAGTACTTC.